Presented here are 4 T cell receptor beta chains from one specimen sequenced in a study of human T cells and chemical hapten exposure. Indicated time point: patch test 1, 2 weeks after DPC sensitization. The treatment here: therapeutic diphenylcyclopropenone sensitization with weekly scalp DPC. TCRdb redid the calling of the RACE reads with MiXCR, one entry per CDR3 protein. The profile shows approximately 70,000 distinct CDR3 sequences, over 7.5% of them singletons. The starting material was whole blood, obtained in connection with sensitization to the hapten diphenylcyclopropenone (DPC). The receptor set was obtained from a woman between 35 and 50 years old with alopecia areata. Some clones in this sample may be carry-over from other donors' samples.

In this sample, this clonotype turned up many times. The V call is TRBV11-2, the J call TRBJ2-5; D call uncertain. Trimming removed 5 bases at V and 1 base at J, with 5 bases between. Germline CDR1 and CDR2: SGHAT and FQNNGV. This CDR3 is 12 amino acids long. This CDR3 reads CASSASQETQYF. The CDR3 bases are TGTGCCAGCAGCGCGAGCCAAGAGACCCAGTACTTC.

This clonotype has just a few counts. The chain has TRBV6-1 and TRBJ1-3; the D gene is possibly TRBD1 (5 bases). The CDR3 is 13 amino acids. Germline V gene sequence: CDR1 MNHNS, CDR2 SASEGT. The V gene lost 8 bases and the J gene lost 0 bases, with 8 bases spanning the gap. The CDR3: CASRGNSGNTIYF. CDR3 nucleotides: TGTGCCAGCCGGGGGAACTCTGGAAACACCATATATTTT.

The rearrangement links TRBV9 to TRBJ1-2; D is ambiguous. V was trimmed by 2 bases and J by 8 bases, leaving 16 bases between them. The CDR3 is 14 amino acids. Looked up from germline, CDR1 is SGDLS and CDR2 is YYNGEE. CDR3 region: CASSVGGGDLGYTF. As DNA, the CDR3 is TGTGCCAGCAGCGTGGGAGGCGGAGATCTGGGCTACACCTTC.

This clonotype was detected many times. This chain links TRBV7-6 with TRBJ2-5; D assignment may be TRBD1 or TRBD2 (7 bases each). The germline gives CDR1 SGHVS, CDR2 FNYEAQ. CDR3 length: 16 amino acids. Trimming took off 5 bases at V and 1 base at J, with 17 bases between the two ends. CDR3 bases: TGTGCCAGCAGCCGGGGGGTACAGGGGCCCCAAGAGACCCAGTACTTC. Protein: CASSRGVQGPQETQYF.